This T cell receptor (beta chain) was sequenced for a study of shared clonotypes between healthy human individuals. The study, taken as a whole, reports: Generally, naive subsets (rather than memory subsets) showed larger estimated richness. Roughly 5% of naive CD4 clonotypes were common to a handful of donors. It was expected that sequencing depth would affect clonotype sharing among donors.

Assay used: immunoSEQ multiplex PCR; TCRdb lists only in-frame clones, some missing. The sample has 600,000 or so clones, roughly 96% seen once. Worth noting for this clone: Its antigen remains unidentified.

CD45RO-negative, CCR7-selected cells formed the naive CD8 fraction, which excluded terminally differentiated effector memory CD45RA+ cells. Within Nashville, Tennessee resided all donors, each a Caucasian adult. The CDR3 sequence is 12 residues long. The germline gives CDR1 SQVTM, CDR2 ANQGSEA. Trimming stripped 6 bases from V and 2 bases from J, with 11 bases between. The TCR comes from a woman aged 25-40 years in good health. The sample consisted of naive CD8+ T cells sorted from blood. V and J are TRBV29-1 and TRBJ2-7; TRBD2 might be the D (5 bases). Here the CDR3 DNA reads TGCAGCGTGACCGAGGGCCCCTACGAGCAGTACTTC. Residues: CSVTEGPYEQYF.